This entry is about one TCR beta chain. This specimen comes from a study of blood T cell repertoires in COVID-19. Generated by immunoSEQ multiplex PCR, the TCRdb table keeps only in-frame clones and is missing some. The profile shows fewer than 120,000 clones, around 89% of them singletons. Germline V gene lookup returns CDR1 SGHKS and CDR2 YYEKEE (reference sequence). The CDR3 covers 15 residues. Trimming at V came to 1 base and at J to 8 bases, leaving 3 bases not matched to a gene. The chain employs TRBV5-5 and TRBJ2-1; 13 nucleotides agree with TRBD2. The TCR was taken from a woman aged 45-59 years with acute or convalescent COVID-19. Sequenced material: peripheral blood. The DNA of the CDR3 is TGTGCCAGCAGCTTGAACGGACTAGCGGGAGATGAGCAGTTCTTC. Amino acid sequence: CASSLNGLAGDEQFF.